The rows below give T cell receptor beta chains drawn from one sample of a study of blood T cell repertoires in COVID-19. The table came from immunoSEQ multiplex PCR; TCRdb's copy has only in-frame clones and leaves some out. The table has about 250,000 clones, about four fifths seen once. The specimen was peripheral blood. These receptors all stem from a man aged 50 to 59 with active or convalescent COVID-19. Both conserved end residues are part of each CDR3. The order of the fields is V gene, clone size, D gene, J gene, CDR3 protein, CDR3 DNA. A D gene is named only where the DNA matches it firmly. Clone sizes are given selectively: once, few, many, or a class where the clone is expanded.

>TRBV4-1|NA|NA|TRBJ2-7
CASSQDNSDEQYF
TGCGCCAGCAGCCAAGATAACTCGGACGAGCAGTACTTC
>TRBV19|once|TRBD2|TRBJ2-3
CASSITSGGDTQYF
TGTGCCAGTAGTATAACTTCGGGGGGGGATACGCAGTATTTT
>TRBV5-6|once|NA|TRBJ2-5
CASSSPVGTQYF
TGTGCCAGCAGCTCCCCTGTCGGGACCCAGTACTTC
>TRBV16|NA|NA|TRBJ1-3
CASSPRESGNTIYF
TGTGCCAGCAGCCCCCGGGAAAGTGGAAACACCATATATTTT
>TRBV7-9|NA|NA|TRBJ2-3
CASGSTGGSTDTQYF
TGTGCCAGCGGTAGTACAGGCGGTAGCACAGATACGCAGTATTTT
>TRBV15|few|NA|TRBJ1-5
CATSRAGGNQPQHF
TGTGCCACCAGCAGAGCCGGGGGCAATCAGCCCCAGCATTTT
>TRBV5-3|NA|NA|TRBJ1-1
CARSWKLGRLNTEAFF
TGTGCCAGAAGCTGGAAGTTGGGGCGGCTGAACACTGAAGCTTTCTTT
>TRBV6-5|NA|NA|TRBJ1-1
CASSWVREGFTEAFF
TGTGCCAGCAGTTGGGTGAGAGAGGGTTTCACTGAAGCTTTCTTT
>TRBV5-4|NA|NA|TRBJ2-3
CASSRQISTDTQYF
TGTGCCAGCAGCCGACAAATTAGCACAGATACGCAGTATTTT
>TRBV7-9|NA|NA|TRBJ2-7
CASSLGAVTHEQYF
TGTGCCAGCAGCCTGGGGGCGGTGACCCACGAGCAGTACTTC
>TRBV29-1|NA|NA|TRBJ2-2
CSVQVVNTGELFF
TGCAGCGTTCAGGTGGTCAACACCGGGGAGCTGTTTTTT
>TRBV30|NA|NA|TRBJ1-5
CAWSEAGNQPQHF
TGTGCCTGGAGTGAGGCAGGGAATCAGCCCCAGCATTTT
>TRBV6-4|NA|NA|TRBJ2-3
CASSLQGEATDTQYF
TGTGCCAGCAGTCTTCAGGGGGAGGCCACAGATACGCAGTATTTT
>TRBV2|few|NA|TRBJ1-5
CASEGSGGSQPQHF
TGTGCCAGCGAGGGTAGCGGGGGAAGTCAGCCCCAGCATTTT
>TRBV6-5|once|NA|TRBJ1-2
CASRDRFFYGYTF
TGTGCCAGCAGAGACAGGTTCTTCTATGGCTACACCTTC
>TRBV6-4|NA|NA|TRBJ2-7
CASSDPRAQGEQYF
TGTGCCAGCAGTGACCCCCGGGCCCAGGGGGAGCAGTACTTC
>TRBV15|NA|TRBD1|TRBJ1-5
CATSRVWTGGSSNQPQHF
TGTGCCACCAGCAGAGTGTGGACAGGGGGCTCAAGCAATCAGCCCCAGCATTTT
>TRBV4-3|NA|NA|TRBJ2-2
CASSQGTGNTGELFF
TGCGCCAGCAGCCAAGGAACAGGGAACACCGGGGAGCTGTTTTTT
>TRBV6-2/TRBV6-3|NA|NA|TRBJ2-2
CASSYSSNTGELFF
TGTGCCAGCAGTTATTCTTCGAACACCGGGGAGCTGTTTTTT
>TRBV2|once|TRBD1|TRBJ2-1
CASRREGTGKRNEQFF
TGTGCCAGCAGAAGAGAGGGGACAGGGAAGCGCAATGAGCAGTTCTTC
>TRBV24-1|NA|TRBD2|TRBJ2-1
CATSDRRGSSYNEQFF
TGTGCCACCAGTGACCGGCGGGGGAGCTCCTACAATGAGCAGTTCTTC
>TRBV7-6|NA|TRBD1|TRBJ2-7
CASSGIRDRTYEQYF
TGTGCCAGCAGCGGAATCCGGGACAGGACCTACGAGCAGTACTTC
>TRBV30|few|NA|TRBJ1-1
CAWTGVTEAFF
TGTGCCTGGACAGGGGTCACTGAAGCTTTCTTT
>TRBV28|NA|TRBD1|TRBJ2-5
CASRLQGEETQYF
TGTGCCAGCAGACTGCAGGGGGAGGAGACCCAGTACTTC
>TRBV7-3|NA|NA|TRBJ2-3
CASSSLSGFTDTQYF
TGTGCCAGCAGCTCCTTGAGCGGCTTCACAGATACGCAGTATTTT
>TRBV5-4|NA|TRBD2|TRBJ2-3
CASSNPGLAGGYTDTQYF
TGTGCCAGCAGCAACCCGGGACTAGCGGGAGGGTACACAGATACGCAGTATTTT
>TRBV14|NA|TRBD1|TRBJ1-1
CASSPLTGGNTEAFF
TGTGCCAGCAGCCCCCTGACAGGGGGGAATACTGAAGCTTTCTTT
>TRBV11-2|NA|NA|TRBJ2-1
CASSKTTGTFGGNEQFF
TGTGCCAGCAGCAAAACCACAGGGACCTTCGGTGGGAATGAGCAGTTCTTC
>TRBV19|NA|NA|TRBJ1-5
CASMGAIWNQPQHF
TGTGCCAGTATGGGGGCGATCTGGAATCAGCCCCAGCATTTT
>TRBV29-1|NA|TRBD2|TRBJ2-2
CSAAGTSGGRVSGTGELFF
TGCAGCGCAGCCGGGACTAGCGGGGGGCGAGTCTCCGGGACCGGGGAGCTGTTTTTT
>TRBV10-3|NA|TRBD2|TRBJ2-5
CAISERGTSAQETQYF
TGTGCCATCAGTGAGAGGGGGACTAGCGCACAAGAGACCCAGTACTTC
>TRBV5-1|NA|NA|TRBJ1-3
CASSLESGTLGNTIYF
TGCGCCAGCAGCTTGGAATCGGGGACACTTGGAAACACCATATATTTT
>TRBV5-6|NA|NA|TRBJ2-5
CASSSPTLQETQYF
TGTGCCAGCAGCTCCCCGACTCTCCAAGAGACCCAGTACTTC
>TRBV7-8|NA|TRBD2|TRBJ2-3
CASSPSGGAGDTQYF
TGTGCCAGCAGCCCTAGCGGGGGGGCGGGAGATACGCAGTATTTT
>TRBV6-1|NA|TRBD2|TRBJ2-1
CASSEKRLAYNEQFF
TGTGCCAGCAGTGAAAAGAGACTAGCTTACAATGAGCAGTTCTTC
>TRBV3-1/TRBV3-2|NA|NA|TRBJ1-2
CASSQGTGKFLF
TGTGCCAGCAGCCAGGGAACAGGAAAATTCCTATTC
>TRBV4-2|once|TRBD2|TRBJ2-1
CASSQAPSGLAGGNEQFF
TGTGCCAGCAGCCAAGCTCCTTCTGGTTTAGCGGGGGGGAATGAGCAGTTCTTC
>TRBV10-3|NA|NA|TRBJ1-2
CAISETKQASSGGYTF
TGTGCCATCAGTGAAACAAAACAGGCTTCATCAGGTGGCTACACCTTC
>TRBV25-1|NA|NA|TRBJ2-2
CASWSSGELFF
TGTGCCAGCTGGAGTTCCGGGGAGCTGTTTTTT
>TRBV18|NA|NA|TRBJ2-5
CASSPTGHTQETQYF
TGTGCCAGCTCACCAACGGGACATACGCAAGAGACCCAGTACTTC
>TRBV30|few|TRBD1|TRBJ2-2
CAWEGGQGNTGELFF
TGTGCCTGGGAAGGGGGACAGGGGAACACCGGGGAGCTGTTTTTT